The 4 T cell receptor beta chains listed next were all sequenced from one sample in a study of cytomegalovirus exposure and HLA in healthy donors. A multiplex PCR was run with 60 Vbeta primers and 13 Jbeta primers. Only in-frame clones appear in the TCRdb table, and some are missing; sequencing was by immunoSEQ multiplex PCR. The table records 75,000 to 100,000 clones, around three quarters of them present only once. The sample was PBMCs. The receptors come from a man aged 60 to 75 in good health and CMV-seropositive.

This chain joins TRBV7-9 and TRBJ2-3, with a weak D call TRBD1 (6 bases). V was trimmed by 1 base and J by 0 bases, leaving 11 bases between them. The CDR3 totals 16 residues. The germline CDR1 and CDR2 sequences are SEHNR and FQNEAQ (reference sequence). CDR3 protein: CASSLVGAPSTDTQYF. The DNA of the CDR3 is TGTGCCAGCAGCTTAGTGGGGGCGCCCAGCACAGATACGCAGTATTTT. Supplemented by reference TRBV7-9 and TRBJ2-3, the full variable domain reads DTGVSQNPRHKITKRGQNVTFRCDPISEHNRLYWYRQTLGQGPEFLTYFQNEAQLEKSRLLSDRFSAERPKGSFSTLEIQRTEQGDSAMYLCASSLVGAPSTDTQYFGPGTRLTVL.

The chain has TRBV30 and TRBJ2-7; TRBD1 matches at 9 bases. V shed 0 bases and J 6 bases; nucleotides not matched to a gene: 3. CDR1 is GTSNPN, CDR2 SVGIG, per germline (reference sequence). The length of the CDR3 is 13 residues. The CDR3 here is CAWSVLGQGEQYF. The CDR3 DNA reads as TGTGCCTGGAGTGTACTGGGACAGGGCGAGCAGTACTTC.

V gene TRBV20-1 combines with J gene TRBJ1-1; 7 bases agree with TRBD1. The ends lost 6 bases at V and 8 bases at J; junction bases unmatched: 6. Germline V lookup: CDR1 DFQATT, CDR2 SNEGSKA (reference sequence). The CDR3 length is 11 residues. The CDR3 nucleotides read TGCAGTGCCTGGGACAGCTGGGAAGCTTTCTTT. It codes for CSAWDSWEAFF.

The chain links TRBV7-2 to TRBJ1-6; a possible D gene is TRBD1 (6 bases). Trimming cost V 1 base and J 7 bases, with 11 bases left between them. The germline V gene encodes CDR1 SGHTA and CDR2 FQGNSA. The CDR3 has 15 residues. The CDR3 DNA is TGTGCCAGCAGCTTAGACAGGGCCCAAAATTCACCCCTCCACTTT. Residues: CASSLDRAQNSPLHF.